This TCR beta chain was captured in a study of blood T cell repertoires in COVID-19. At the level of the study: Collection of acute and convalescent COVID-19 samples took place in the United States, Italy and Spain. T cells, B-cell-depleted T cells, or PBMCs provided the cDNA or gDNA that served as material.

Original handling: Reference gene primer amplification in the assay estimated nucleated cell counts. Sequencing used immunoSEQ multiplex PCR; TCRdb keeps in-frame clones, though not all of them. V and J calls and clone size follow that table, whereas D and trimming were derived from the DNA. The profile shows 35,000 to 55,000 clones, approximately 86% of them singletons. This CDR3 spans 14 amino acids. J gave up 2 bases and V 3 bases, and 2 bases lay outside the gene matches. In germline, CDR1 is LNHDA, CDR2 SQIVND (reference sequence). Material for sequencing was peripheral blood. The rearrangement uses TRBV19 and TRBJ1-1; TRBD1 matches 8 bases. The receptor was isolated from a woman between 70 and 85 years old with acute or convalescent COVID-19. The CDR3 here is CASSMAGGNTEAFF. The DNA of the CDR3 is TGTGCCAGTAGTATGGCAGGGGGCAACACTGAAGCTTTCTTT.